This TCR beta chain is drawn from a study of OX40 agonist ivuxolimab in advanced cancers. At the level of the study: Patients enrolled in dose escalation were diagnosed with hepatocellular carcinoma, melanoma, renal cell or head and neck cancer. Of mixed ages from about 20 to 90 and averaging about 60 years, the group was over 80% male.

Remarks on this clone: The antigen remains unidentified.

TCRdb's copy holds only in-frame clones and misses some; the assay was immunoSEQ multiplex PCR. The sample yields roughly 46,000 clones, approximately 90% seen once. Per germline, CDR1 SGHRS and CDR2 YFSETQ. Trimming shortened V by 0 bases and J by 1 base, and 10 bases separated the two germline ends. CDR3 size: 16 residues. Study outcomes and limitations: On average, a greater number of expanded clones characterised CD8+ T cells relative to CD4+.

The clonotype comes from an adult with an advanced solid tumor such as melanoma, head and neck, liver or kidney cancer. The specimen was CD4+ or CD8+ T cells sorted from blood, collected in a trial of the OX40 agonist ivuxolimab. V usage is TRBV5-1 and J usage is TRBJ2-2, with D hard to call. CDR3 protein: CASSLARKGNTGELFF. CDR3 DNA: TGCGCCAGCAGCTTGGCCCGAAAAGGGAACACCGGGGAGCTGTTTTTT.